Listed below are T cell receptor beta chains from one sample, sequenced in a study of CD8 T cells in Susac syndrome. TCRdb called the immunoSEQ multiplex PCR reads again in MiXCR, with one record for every CDR3 protein. Of approximately 230,000 distinct CDR3 sequences detected, 93% appear once; the ten largest clones hold 0.065% to 0.075%. Sequences were obtained from CD4+ T cells from PBMCs. These receptors were taken from a human donor with multiple sclerosis. CDR3s include the opening cysteine and the closing phenylalanine or tryptophan. D genes are given only for firm matches. Size tells how often a clone was seen (once, few, many) or the class of an expanded clone, and some rows leave it out.

j_call d_call clone_size v_call cdr3_aa cdr3_nt
TRBJ1-1 . . TRBV28 CASKAPRGVNTEAFF TGTGCCAGCAAAGCCCCCAGGGGAGTGAACACTGAAGCTTTCTTT
TRBJ2-3 . once TRBV29-1 CSVSTAGGDTQYF TGCAGCGTTTCCACTGCCGGAGGGGATACGCAGTATTTT
TRBJ1-5 . . TRBV20-1 CSARVTGAPNQPQHF TGCAGTGCTAGGGTAACAGGCGCCCCGAATCAGCCCCAGCATTTT
TRBJ1-6 . once TRBV20-1 CSARPQVTYNSPLHF TGCAGTGCTAGACCACAGGTGACTTATAATTCACCCCTCCACTTT
TRBJ2-7 . few TRBV6-5 CASSYSSDSAYEQYF TGTGCCAGCAGTTACTCGTCCGACAGCGCTTACGAGCAGTACTTC
TRBJ2-5 TRBD2 once TRBV12-3/TRBV12-4 CASSPPQLAGRETQYF TGTGCCAGCAGTCCCCCCCAGCTAGCGGGCCGGGAGACCCAGTACTTC
TRBJ1-6 . . TRBV2 CASSRDSYNSPLHF TGTGCCAGCAGCCGGGACTCCTATAATTCACCCCTCCACTTT
TRBJ2-3 TRBD2 once TRBV3-1 CASNPSGGRTDTQYF TGTGCCAGCAATCCAAGCGGGGGCCGCACAGATACGCAGTATTTT
TRBJ2-3 . . TRBV10-3 CAIASATRYTDTQYF TGTGCCATCGCCTCGGCCACCCGCTACACAGATACGCAGTATTTT
TRBJ1-5 . . TRBV27 CASNSVGVSNQPQHF TGTGCCAGCAATTCGGTGGGCGTGAGCAATCAGCCCCAGCATTTT
TRBJ2-7 . . TRBV27 CASSLGWEGGRSYEQYF TGTGCCAGCAGTTTAGGGTGGGAAGGGGGACGGTCCTACGAGCAGTACTTC
TRBJ2-5 TRBD2 . TRBV11-2 CASSLGGAGAYQETQYF TGTGCCAGCAGCTTAGGGGGAGCGGGAGCGTATCAAGAGACCCAGTACTTC
TRBJ2-6 . . TRBV30 CAWKVISGANVLTF TGTGCCTGGAAGGTTATCTCTGGGGCCAACGTCCTGACTTTC
TRBJ2-5 . few TRBV12-3/TRBV12-4 CASSLLASGGETQYF TGTGCCAGCAGTTTACTGGCTAGTGGGGGAGAGACCCAGTACTTC
TRBJ1-1 . . TRBV19 CASSFPRNTEAFF TGTGCCAGTAGTTTTCCCCGGAACACTGAAGCTTTCTTT
TRBJ2-1 TRBD2 . TRBV24-1 CATSDVSGGTFNEQFF TGTGCCACCAGTGATGTAAGCGGGGGGACCTTCAATGAGCAGTTCTTC
TRBJ1-6 TRBD1 once TRBV6-1 CASRPPGTANFRNLHF TGTGCCAGCAGACCACCAGGGACAGCGAATTTTAGGAACCTCCACTTT
TRBJ2-5 . . TRBV30 CAWIPQESHETQYF TGTGCCTGGATCCCTCAGGAATCTCACGAGACCCAGTACTTC
TRBJ2-1 . . TRBV9 CASSFRVGGNEQFF TGTGCCAGCAGCTTCCGGGTGGGGGGCAATGAGCAGTTCTTC
TRBJ1-5 TRBD1 . TRBV11-2 CASSSPGQEHQPQHF TGTGCCAGCAGCTCCCCCGGACAGGAGCATCAACCCCAGCATTTT
TRBJ2-4 . . TRBV3-1 CASSQTTLEDIQYF TGTGCCAGCAGCCAGACAACCCTCGAGGACATTCAGTACTTC
TRBJ2-1 TRBD2 . TRBV20-1 CSAVEAGAYNEQFF TGCAGTGCCGTAGAGGCGGGGGCCTACAATGAGCAGTTCTTC
TRBJ2-1 . . TRBV20-1 CSARSPRGHPYNEQFF TGCAGTGCTAGATCCCCCCGGGGGCATCCCTACAATGAGCAGTTCTTC
TRBJ2-3 . . TRBV11-2 CASSPQWSTDTQYF TGTGCCAGCAGCCCCCAATGGAGCACAGATACGCAGTATTTT
TRBJ2-1 . . TRBV5-1 CASSLATRGEQFF TGCGCCAGCAGCTTGGCCACAAGGGGCGAGCAGTTCTTC
TRBJ2-2 . . TRBV18 CASSGLEASNTGELFF TGTGCCAGCTCCGGGCTGGAGGCTTCGAACACCGGGGAGCTGTTTTTT
TRBJ2-1 . . TRBV11-3 CASSLESRANDEQFF TGTGCCAGCAGCTTAGAGTCCAGGGCTAATGATGAGCAGTTCTTC
TRBJ2-1 . . TRBV5-6 CASSLGHAGEQFF TGTGCCAGCAGCCTCGGTCATGCTGGCGAGCAGTTCTTC
TRBJ2-5 . . TRBV13 CASSKLDGVETQYF TGTGCCAGCAGCAAACTAGATGGGGTCGAGACCCAGTACTTC
TRBJ1-1 TRBD1 . TRBV14 CASSHPEWGRGAMNTEAFF TGTGCCAGCAGCCATCCTGAATGGGGCAGGGGGGCCATGAACACTGAAGCTTTCTTT
TRBJ2-1 . . TRBV29-1 CSVPGGRVAYNEQFF TGCAGCGTCCCCGGGGGCAGGGTGGCCTACAATGAGCAGTTCTTC
TRBJ1-5 . once TRBV20-1 CSALNWGTGHSNQPQHF TGCAGTGCCCTAAACTGGGGGACGGGACATAGCAATCAGCCCCAGCATTTT
TRBJ2-7 . . TRBV29-1 CSVKGFPPTKYEQYF TGCAGCGTTAAAGGATTCCCACCGACGAAATACGAGCAGTACTTC
TRBJ2-3 TRBD2 . TRBV10-3 CAISEPSGNTDTQYF TGTGCCATCAGTGAGCCTAGCGGGAACACAGATACGCAGTATTTT
TRBJ1-2 . . TRBV5-4 CASSLGGSSYGYTF TGTGCCAGCAGCTTGGGGGGGTCGAGCTATGGCTACACCTTC
TRBJ2-2 . . TRBV23-1 CASTSPGRVTPGSCFF .
TRBJ2-1 TRBD2 . TRBV7-9 CASSLPPELAGQYNEQFF TGTGCCAGCAGCTTACCCCCCGAACTAGCGGGTCAATACAATGAGCAGTTCTTC
TRBJ2-2 TRBD1 . TRBV4-1 CASSQVRGQGNTGELFF TGCGCCAGCAGCCAAGTTAGGGGACAGGGGAACACCGGGGAGCTGTTTTTT
TRBJ1-2 . . TRBV29-1 CSVRQGIDNGYTF TGCAGCGTCCGGCAGGGGATTGATAATGGCTACACCTTC